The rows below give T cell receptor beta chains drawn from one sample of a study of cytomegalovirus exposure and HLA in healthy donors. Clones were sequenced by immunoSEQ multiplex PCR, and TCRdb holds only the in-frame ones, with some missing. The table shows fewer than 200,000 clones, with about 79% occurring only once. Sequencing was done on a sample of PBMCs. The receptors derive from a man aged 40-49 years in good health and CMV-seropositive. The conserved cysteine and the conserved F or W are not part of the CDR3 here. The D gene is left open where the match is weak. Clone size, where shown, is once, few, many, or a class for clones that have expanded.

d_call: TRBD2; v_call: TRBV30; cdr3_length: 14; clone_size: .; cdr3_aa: AWSIRGAGGINEQF
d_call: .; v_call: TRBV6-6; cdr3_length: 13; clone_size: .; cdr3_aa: ASRRDRRGTYEQY
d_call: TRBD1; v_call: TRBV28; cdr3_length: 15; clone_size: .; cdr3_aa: ASGGPGQGSGANGLT
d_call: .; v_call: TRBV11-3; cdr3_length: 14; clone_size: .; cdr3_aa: ASSFGQGQLQETQY
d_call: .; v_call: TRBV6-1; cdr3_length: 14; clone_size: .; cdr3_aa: ASSELIGSGAEKLF
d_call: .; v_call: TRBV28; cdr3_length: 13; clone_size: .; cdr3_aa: ASSLWFRGGDTQY
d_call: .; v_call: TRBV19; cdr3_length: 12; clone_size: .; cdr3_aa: ASSDPTFQETQY
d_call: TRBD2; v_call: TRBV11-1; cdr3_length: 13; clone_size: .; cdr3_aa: ASSTGTSGYYEQY
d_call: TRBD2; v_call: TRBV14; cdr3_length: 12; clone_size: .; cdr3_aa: ASSRLAGKYEQY
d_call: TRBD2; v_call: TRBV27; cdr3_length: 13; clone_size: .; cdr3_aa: ASSLLAGGSYEQY
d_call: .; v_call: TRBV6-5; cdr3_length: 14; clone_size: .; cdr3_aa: ASSYSSARSSYEQY
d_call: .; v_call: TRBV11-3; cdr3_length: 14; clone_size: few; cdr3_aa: ASSLGSRTSTDTQY
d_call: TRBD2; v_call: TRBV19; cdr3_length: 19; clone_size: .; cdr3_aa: ASSISLSGLAGPRYQETQY
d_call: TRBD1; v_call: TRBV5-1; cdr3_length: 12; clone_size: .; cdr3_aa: ASSPSRTGIEQY
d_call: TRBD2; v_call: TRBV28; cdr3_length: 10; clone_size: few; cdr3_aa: ASRGPTSVGF
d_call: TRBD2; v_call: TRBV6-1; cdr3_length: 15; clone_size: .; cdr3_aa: ASSELSGRVYTGELF
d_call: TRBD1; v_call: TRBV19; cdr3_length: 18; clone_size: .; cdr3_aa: ASTQPYPGQGATGANVLT
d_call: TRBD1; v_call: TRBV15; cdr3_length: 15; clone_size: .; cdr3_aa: ATSRGRGQGMIYGYT
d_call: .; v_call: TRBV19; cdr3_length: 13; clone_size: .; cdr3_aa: ASLLEDSLGYGYT
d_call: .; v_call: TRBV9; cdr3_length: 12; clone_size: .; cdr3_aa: ASATDSGANVLT
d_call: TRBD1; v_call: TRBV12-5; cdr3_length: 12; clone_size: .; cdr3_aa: ASGEGQGAYEQY
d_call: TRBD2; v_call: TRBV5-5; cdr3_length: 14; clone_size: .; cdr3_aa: ASSTWSSGRRNEQF
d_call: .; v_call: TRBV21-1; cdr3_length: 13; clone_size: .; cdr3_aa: ASSKGGGSGETQY
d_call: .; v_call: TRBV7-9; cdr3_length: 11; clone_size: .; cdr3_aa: ASSFSGEETQY
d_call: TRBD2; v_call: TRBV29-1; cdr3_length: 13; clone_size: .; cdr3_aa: SAELWASGIYEQY
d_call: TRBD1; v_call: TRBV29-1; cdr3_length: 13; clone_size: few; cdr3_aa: SVEGRRGIGYGYT
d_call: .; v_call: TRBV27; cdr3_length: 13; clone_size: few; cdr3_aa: ASSLTGHPNEKLF
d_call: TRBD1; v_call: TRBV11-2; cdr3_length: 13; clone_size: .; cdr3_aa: ASSLMGTGENSQY
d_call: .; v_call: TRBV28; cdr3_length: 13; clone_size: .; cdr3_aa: ASSNGPGGNQPQH
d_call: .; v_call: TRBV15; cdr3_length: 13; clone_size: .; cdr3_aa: ATSRDRVVVNEQF
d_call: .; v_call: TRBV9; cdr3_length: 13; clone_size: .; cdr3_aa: ASSVTPNSPYGYT
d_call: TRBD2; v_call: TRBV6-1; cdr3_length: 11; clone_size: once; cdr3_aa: ASKSGGPYEQY
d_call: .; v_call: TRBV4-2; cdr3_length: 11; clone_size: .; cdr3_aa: ASSHAVQETQY
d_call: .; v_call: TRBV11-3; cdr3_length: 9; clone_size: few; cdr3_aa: ASSEHYEQY
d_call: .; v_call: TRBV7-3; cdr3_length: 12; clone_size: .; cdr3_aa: ASSPTRIGETQY
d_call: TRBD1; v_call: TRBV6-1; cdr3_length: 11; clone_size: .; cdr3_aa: ASRPDRGTEAF
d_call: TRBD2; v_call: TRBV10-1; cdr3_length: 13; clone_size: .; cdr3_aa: ASSATGLAVDEQY